This entry is about one T cell receptor beta chain. The entry originates in a study of shared clonotypes between healthy human individuals. Ten immunoSEQ deep assay plates were used by the authors to sequence unsorted PBMC DNA. The assay was immunoSEQ multiplex PCR, and TCRdb's table has in-frame clones only and misses some. The sample yields about 470,000 clones, roughly 80% seen once. Recent acute infections and vaccinations were absent in the healthy HIV-negative adult donors. Donors comprised only Caucasian adults living in Nashville, Tennessee. For unsorted samples, genomic DNA was extracted from roughly 100 million PBMCs. V trimming: 5 bases; J trimming: 6 bases; junction bases outside the gene matches: 13. This CDR3 has 17 residues. Germline V gene lookup returns CDR1 LNHDA and CDR2 SQIVND (reference sequence).

The sample comprised PBMCs. The receptor comes from a woman in her thirties or forties in good health. Some clones in this sample may be carry-over from other donors' samples. This rearrangement joins TRBV19 to TRBJ1-1; 12 nucleotides align to TRBD1. The CDR3 sequence: CASSPFGTGGFGAEAFF. CDR3 nucleotides: TGTGCCAGTAGTCCATTCGGGACAGGGGGCTTCGGTGCTGAAGCTTTCTTT.